Sequencing of this TCR beta chain was carried out in a study of blood T cell repertoires in COVID-19. Study at large: Researchers got acute and convalescent COVID-19 samples from the United States, Italy and Spain. T cells, B-cell-depleted T cells, or PBMCs supplied cDNA or gDNA.

In the original workflow: Reference gene primer amplification in the assay estimated nucleated cell counts. Only in-frame clones appear in the TCRdb table, and some are missing; sequencing was by immunoSEQ multiplex PCR. The V and J calls and clone size are taken from that table; D and trimming were inferred from the DNA. The data contain 150,000 or so clones, approximately 83% of them seen just once; the ten biggest clones take up approximately 1.4%. The CDR3 has 15 amino acids. Trimming removed 1 base from V and 3 bases from J, with 10 bases in between. Germline assignment: CDR1 SGHTA and CDR2 FQGTGA.

This TCR was recovered from a human donor in a cohort sampled during active COVID-19. The sample taken for sequencing was peripheral blood. The chain links TRBV7-3 to TRBJ2-1, with D possibly matching TRBD1 (5 bases). This CDR3 reads CASSLISGFYNEQFF. In DNA, the CDR3 is TGTGCCAGCAGCTTAATTTCAGGGTTCTACAATGAGCAGTTCTTC.